What follows are 16 T cell receptor beta chains derived from one specimen sequenced in a study of cytomegalovirus exposure and HLA in healthy donors. Both 60 Vbeta primers and 13 Jbeta primers went into the PCR. Profiling relied on immunoSEQ multiplex PCR, and the TCRdb table lists in-frame clones only, not all of them. The data hold approximately 93,000 clones, with roughly three quarters observed a single time. The source material was PBMCs. Receptors were obtained from a woman between 35 and 50 years old in good health and CMV-seronegative.

This clone was seen more than once but under ten times. V gene TRBV10-3 combines with J gene TRBJ2-5; 8 bases are a match to TRBD2. CDR1 is ENHRY, CDR2 SYGVKD, per germline. There are 15 residues in the CDR3. V dropped 2 bases and J dropped 5; count of bases not matched to a gene: 7. This CDR3 is CAISEMRGVGETQYF. The CDR3 bases are TGTGCCATCAGTGAGATGCGGGGGGTCGGTGAGACCCAGTACTTC.

CDR3 bases: TGCGCCAGCAGCCCAGTGTGGGGACAGGGGGTGACTAATGAAAAACTGTTTTTT. Translation: CASSPVWGQGVTNEKLFF. V gene TRBV4-1 combines with J gene TRBJ1-4; 11 bases map to TRBD1. Germline V gene data show CDR1 as MGHRA and CDR2 as YSYEKL. Losses at the gene ends were 4 bases for V and 2 bases for J; bases not matched to a gene: 9. CDR3 length: 18 amino acids.

This clone appeared once. The V and J genes are TRBV4-2 and TRBJ2-7; tentative D call: TRBD2 (6 bases). Trimming shortened V by 1 base and J by 4 bases, and 8 bases separated the two germline ends. Per germline, CDR1 LGHNA and CDR2 YNFKEQ. There are 13 residues in the CDR3. The CDR3 is CASSQARGYEQYF. CDR3 coding DNA: TGTGCCAGCAGCCAAGCTCGGGGGTACGAGCAGTACTTC.

The chain recombines TRBV28 with TRBJ2-5; 8 bases match TRBD2. The CDR3 extends over 14 amino acids. J lost 2 bases, V lost 5 bases, and 4 bases had no gene match. Germline CDR1 reads MDHEN; CDR2 reads SYDVKM. CDR3 nucleotides: TGTGCCAGCAGTCCTCGGGGGGGTCAAGAGACCCAGTACTTC. Residues: CASSPRGGQETQYF.

The genes are TRBV7-2 and TRBJ1-1; the match to TRBD1 covers 10 bases. The germline CDR1 and CDR2 sequences are SGHTA and FQGNSA. The CDR3 has 14 residues. Unmatched junction bases numbered 5, after V lost 4 bases and J lost 6 bases. In DNA form, the CDR3 reads TGTGCCAGCAGCTCCCGGACAGGGGGGGCTGAAGCTTTCTTT. Encoded protein: CASSSRTGGAEAFF.

The chain employs TRBV30 and TRBJ1-2, with D possibly being TRBD1 (6 bases). The V and J ends lost 5 bases and 1 base respectively, with 20 bases between them. Looked up from germline, CDR1 is GTSNPN and CDR2 is SVGIG (reference sequence). The CDR3 is 16 amino acids. CDR3 in amino acids: CAWDRYGTPNNYGYTF. For the CDR3, the DNA is TGTGCCTGGGACCGTTACGGGACACCAAATAACTATGGCTACACCTTC.

Only one count was recorded for this clone. The V gene is TRBV30, the J gene TRBJ2-7, with 9 bases fitting TRBD1. Germline V gene sequence: CDR1 GTSNPN, CDR2 SVGIG (reference sequence). The trim removed 3 bases at V and 6 bases at J, leaving 9 bases unmatched. This CDR3 is 14 amino acids long. DNA for the CDR3: TGTGCCTGGAGACCACAGGGGGCGGTGGGCGAGCAGTACTTC. Translation: CAWRPQGAVGEQYF.

The gene calls are TRBV23-1 and TRBJ2-7; 7 nucleotides agree with TRBD1. Being an ORF, TRBV23-1 has a function that is uncertain. V lost 0 bases and J lost 0; bases outside the gene matches: 8. CDR3 length: 17 residues. This CDR3 is CASSQSVGQLSSYEQYF. CDR3 nucleotide sequence: TGCGCCAGCAGTCAATCAGTGGGACAGTTAAGCTCCTACGAGCAGTACTTC.

This clone was observed once. The CDR3 spells CASSKLQGSSYNEQFF. Written as DNA, the CDR3 is TGCGCCAGCAGCAAGCTACAGGGTAGCTCCTACAATGAGCAGTTCTTC. The rearrangement links TRBV5-1 to TRBJ2-1; weak D call: TRBD1 (6 bases). The CDR3 loop spans 16 amino acids. The ends were cut back, 4 bases at V and 0 bases at J, with 14 bases in the middle. In germline, CDR1 is SGHRS, CDR2 YFSETQ.

The chain has TRBV18 and TRBJ2-1; 8 bases align to TRBD1. J was trimmed by 6 bases and V by 6 bases; bases with no gene match: 10. The CDR3 loop spans 15 amino acids. Germline V gene lookup returns CDR1 KGHSH and CDR2 LQKENI. The DNA of the CDR3 is TGTGCCAGCTCCCTTCGACAGGGGTCCACCAATGAGCAGTTCTTC. Translation gives CASSLRQGSTNEQFF.

The chain combines TRBV19 with TRBJ1-1; 8 nucleotides line up with TRBD1. CDR1 is LNHDA and CDR2 is SQIVND in the germline V gene (reference sequence). Trimming removed 5 bases from V and 4 bases from J; junction bases left unmatched: 6. This CDR3 contains 14 residues. The CDR3 region is CASSLRQGFTEAFF. For the CDR3, the DNA is TGTGCCAGTAGTCTAAGACAGGGGTTCACTGAAGCTTTCTTT.

The CDR3: CASSWTGESSPLHF. The CDR3 DNA sequence: TGTGCCAGCAGTTGGACAGGGGAAAGTTCACCCCTCCACTTT. The chain uses TRBV6-5 and TRBJ1-6; 9 positions agree with TRBD1. Germline CDR1 and CDR2: MNHEY and SVGAGI. There are 14 residues in the CDR3. With 4 bases clipped from V and 9 bases from J, the junction kept 4 bases outside the gene matches.

This sequence joins TRBV29-1 and TRBJ2-3, with a possible D match to TRBD1 (6 bases). Trimming took 3 bases from V and 3 from J, leaving 10 bases between them. There are 13 residues in the CDR3. CDR1 SQVTM and CDR2 ANQGSEA come from the germline V gene. CDR3 DNA sequence: TGCAGCGTTGATCCAGGGGCAACAGATACGCAGTATTTT. It translates to CSVDPGATDTQYF.

The chain recombines TRBV27 with TRBJ1-4; 7 nucleotides agree with TRBD1. Germline assignment: CDR1 MNHEY and CDR2 SMNVEV (reference sequence). The CDR3 spans 14 residues. Trimming removed 3 bases from V and 7 bases from J; junction bases left unmatched: 5. The CDR3 protein is CASSFRGSGEKLFF. The CDR3 DNA sequence: TGTGCCAGCAGTTTCAGGGGGTCGGGTGAAAAACTGTTTTTT. The full variable domain, its missing parts supplied by reference TRBV27 and TRBJ1-4, is EAQVTQNPRYLITVTGKKLTVTCSQNMNHEYMSWYRQDPGLGLRQIYYSMNVEVTDKGDVPEGYKVSRKEKRNFPLILESPSPNQTSLYFCASSFRGSGEKLFFGSGTQLSVL.

This clone was seen just once. This CDR3 is CASSPDSYGKQYF. CDR3 in DNA: TGTGCCAGCTCACCCGACAGCTACGGCAAGCAGTACTTC. The chain combines TRBV18 with TRBJ2-7; TRBD1 might be the D (5 bases). The ends were cut back, 3 bases at V and 8 bases at J, with 14 bases in the middle. From germline, CDR1 is KGHSH and CDR2 LQKENI. The CDR3 extends over 13 amino acids.

The gene calls are TRBV29-1 and TRBJ2-1, with 8 bases matching TRBD2. The CDR3 has 14 amino acids. Germline loops: CDR1 SQVTM, CDR2 ANQGSEA. The CDR3 coding sequence is TGCGGCCTCGCCGGGGGACTAGCCTACAATGAGCAGTTCTTC. Protein product: CGLAGGLAYNEQFF.